This TCR beta chain comes out of a study of technical replicates of blood from a handful of donors. Data came from immunoSEQ multiplex PCR; TCRdb stores just in-frame clones and leaves some out. This repertoire shows around 60,000 clones, 80% to 95% found once; its top ten account for around 4%. Unmatched junction bases numbered 7, after V lost 0 bases and J lost 3 bases. CDR3 length: 16 amino acids. Per the germline V gene, CDR1 is MGHRA and CDR2 is YSYEKL. The receptor comes from a human donor in good health. Some clones in this sample may be carry-over from other donors' samples. Specimen: PBMCs. The J gene is TRBJ2-7, the V gene TRBV4-1, with 8 positions matching TRBD1. The CDR3 DNA follows: TGCGCCAGCAGCCAAGATCTGGCAGGGGGCATCTACGAGCAGTACTTC. Translation: CASSQDLAGGIYEQYF.